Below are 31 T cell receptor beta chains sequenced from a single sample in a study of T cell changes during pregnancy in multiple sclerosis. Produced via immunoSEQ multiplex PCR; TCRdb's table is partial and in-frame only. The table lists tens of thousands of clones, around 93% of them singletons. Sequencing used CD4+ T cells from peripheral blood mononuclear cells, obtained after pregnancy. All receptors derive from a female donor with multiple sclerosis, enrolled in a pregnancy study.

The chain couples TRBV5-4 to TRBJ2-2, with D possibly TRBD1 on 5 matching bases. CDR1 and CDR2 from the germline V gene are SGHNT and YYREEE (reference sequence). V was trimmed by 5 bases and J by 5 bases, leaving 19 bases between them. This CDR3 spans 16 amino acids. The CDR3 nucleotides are TGTGCCAGCAGTTCCACCGGGCTCAAGGGGACCGGGGAGCTGTTTTTT. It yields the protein CASSSTGLKGTGELFF.

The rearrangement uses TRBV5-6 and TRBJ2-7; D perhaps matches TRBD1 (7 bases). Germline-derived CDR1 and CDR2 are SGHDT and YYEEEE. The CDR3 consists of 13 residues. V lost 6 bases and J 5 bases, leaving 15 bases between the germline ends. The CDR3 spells CASIRTGEDEQYF. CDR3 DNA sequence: TGTGCCAGCATACGCACAGGGGAGGACGAGCAGTACTTC. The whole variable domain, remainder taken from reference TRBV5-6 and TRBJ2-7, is DAGVTQSPTHLIKTRGQQVTLRCSPKSGHDTVSWYQQALGQGPQFIFQYYEEEERQRGNFPDRFSGHQFPNYSSELNVNALLLGDSALYLCASIRTGEDEQYFGPGTRLTVT.

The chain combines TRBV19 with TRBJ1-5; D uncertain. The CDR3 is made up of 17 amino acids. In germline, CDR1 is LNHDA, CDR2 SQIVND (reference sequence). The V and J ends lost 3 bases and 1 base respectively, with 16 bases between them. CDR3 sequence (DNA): TGTGCCAGTAGTATTGACCCCCCGACACTGAGCAATCAGCCCCAGCATTTT. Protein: CASSIDPPTLSNQPQHF.

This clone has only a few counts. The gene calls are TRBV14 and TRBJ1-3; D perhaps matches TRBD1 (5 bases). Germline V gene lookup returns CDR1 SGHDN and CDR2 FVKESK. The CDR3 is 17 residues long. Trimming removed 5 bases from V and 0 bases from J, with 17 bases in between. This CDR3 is CASSVRRGPASGNTIYF. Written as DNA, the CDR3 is TGTGCCAGCAGCGTAAGGCGGGGACCGGCCTCTGGAAACACCATATATTTT. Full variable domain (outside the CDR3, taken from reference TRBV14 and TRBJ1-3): EAGVTQFPSHSVIEKGQTVTLRCDPISGHDNLYWYRRVMGKEIKFLLHFVKESKQDESGMPNNRFLAERTGGTYSTLKVQPAELEDSGVYFCASSVRRGPASGNTIYFGEGSWLTVV.

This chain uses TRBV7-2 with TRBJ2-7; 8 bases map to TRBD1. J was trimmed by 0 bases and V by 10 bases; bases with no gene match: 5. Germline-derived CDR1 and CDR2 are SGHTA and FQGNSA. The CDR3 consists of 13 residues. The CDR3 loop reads CATGTGRSYEQYF. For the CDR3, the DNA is TGTGCCACGGGGACAGGCCGCTCCTACGAGCAGTACTTC.

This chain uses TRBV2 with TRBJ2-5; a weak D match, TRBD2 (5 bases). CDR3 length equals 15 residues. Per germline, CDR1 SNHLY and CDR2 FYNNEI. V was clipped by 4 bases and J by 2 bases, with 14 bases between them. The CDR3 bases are TGTGCCAGCAGTGTAAGAGGGTCCCTTCAAGAGACCCAGTACTTC. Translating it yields CASSVRGSLQETQYF. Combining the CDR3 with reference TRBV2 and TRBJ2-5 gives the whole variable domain EPEVTQTPSHQVTQMGQEVILRCVPISNHLYFYWYRQILGQKVEFLVSFYNNEISEKSEIFDDQFSVERPDGSNFTLKIRSTKLEDSAMYFCASSVRGSLQETQYFGPGTRLLVL.

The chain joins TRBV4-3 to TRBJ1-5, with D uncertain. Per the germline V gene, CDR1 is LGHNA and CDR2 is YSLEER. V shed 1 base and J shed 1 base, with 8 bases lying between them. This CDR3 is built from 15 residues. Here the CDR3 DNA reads TGCGCCAGCAGCCAAGTCTTTCTGAGCAATCAGCCCCAGCATTTT. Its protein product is CASSQVFLSNQPQHF.

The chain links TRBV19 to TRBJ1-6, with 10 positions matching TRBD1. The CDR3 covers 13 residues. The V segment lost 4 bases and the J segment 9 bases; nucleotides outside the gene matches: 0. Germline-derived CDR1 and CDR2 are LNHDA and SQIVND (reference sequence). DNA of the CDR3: TGTGCCAGTAGTAGGGACAGGGGTTCACCCCTCCACTTT. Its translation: CASSRDRGSPLHF.

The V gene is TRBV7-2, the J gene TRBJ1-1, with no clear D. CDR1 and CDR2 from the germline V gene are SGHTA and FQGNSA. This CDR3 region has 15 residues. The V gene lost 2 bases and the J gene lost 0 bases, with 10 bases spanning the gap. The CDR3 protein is CASSLMGGMNTEAFF. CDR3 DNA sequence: TGTGCCAGCAGCTTAATGGGAGGGATGAACACTGAAGCTTTCTTT.

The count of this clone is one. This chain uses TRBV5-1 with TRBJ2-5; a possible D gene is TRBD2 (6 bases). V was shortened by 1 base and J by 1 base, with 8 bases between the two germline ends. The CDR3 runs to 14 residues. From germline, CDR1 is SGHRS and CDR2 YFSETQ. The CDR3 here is CASSLRGSQETQYF. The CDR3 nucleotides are TGCGCCAGCAGCTTGCGGGGGAGCCAAGAGACCCAGTACTTC.

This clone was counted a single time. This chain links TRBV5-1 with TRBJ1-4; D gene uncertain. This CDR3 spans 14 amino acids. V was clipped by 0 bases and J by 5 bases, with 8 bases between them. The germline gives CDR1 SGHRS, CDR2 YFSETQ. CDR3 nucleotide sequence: TGCGCCAGCAGCTTGGCACAGCTAAATGAAAAACTGTTTTTT. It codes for CASSLAQLNEKLFF. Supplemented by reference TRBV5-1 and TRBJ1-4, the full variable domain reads KAGVTQTPRYLIKTRGQQVTLSCSPISGHRSVSWYQQTPGQGLQFLFEYFSETQRNKGNFPGRFSGRQFSNSRSEMNVSTLELGDSALYLCASSLAQLNEKLFFGSGTQLSVL.

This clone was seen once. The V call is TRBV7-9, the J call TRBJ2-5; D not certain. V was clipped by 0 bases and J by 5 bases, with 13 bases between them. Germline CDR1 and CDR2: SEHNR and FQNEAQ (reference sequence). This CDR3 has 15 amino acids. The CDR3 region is CASSLAELRLETQYF. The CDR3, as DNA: TGTGCCAGCAGCTTAGCGGAGTTAAGGTTGGAGACCCAGTACTTC.

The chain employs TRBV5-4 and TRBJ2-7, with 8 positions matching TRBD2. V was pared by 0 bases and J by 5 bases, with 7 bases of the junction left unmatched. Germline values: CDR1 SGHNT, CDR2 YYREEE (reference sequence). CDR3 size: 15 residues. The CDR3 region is CASSLAGLGGDEQYF. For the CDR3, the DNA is TGTGCCAGCAGCTTGGCGGGACTAGGCGGCGACGAGCAGTACTTC.

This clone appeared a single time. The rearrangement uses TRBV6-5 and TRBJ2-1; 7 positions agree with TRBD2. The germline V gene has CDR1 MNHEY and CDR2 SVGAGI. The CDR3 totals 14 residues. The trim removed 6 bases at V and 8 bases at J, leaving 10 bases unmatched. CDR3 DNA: TGTGCCAGCAGCAACCTTCGGGGGGAAGATGAGCAGTTCTTC. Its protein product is CASSNLRGEDEQFF.

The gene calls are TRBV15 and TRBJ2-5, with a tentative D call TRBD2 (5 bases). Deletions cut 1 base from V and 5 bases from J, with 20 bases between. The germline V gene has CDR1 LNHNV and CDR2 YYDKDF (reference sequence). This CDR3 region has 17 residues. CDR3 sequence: CATSRANSPGVGETQYF. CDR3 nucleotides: TGTGCCACCAGCAGAGCCAACTCGCCCGGGGTGGGGGAGACCCAGTACTTC. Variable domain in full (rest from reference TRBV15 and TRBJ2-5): DAMVIQNPRYQVTQFGKPVTLSCSQTLNHNVMYWYQQKSSQAPKLLFHYYDKDFNNEADTPDNFQSRRPNTSFCFLDIRSPGLGDTAMYLCATSRANSPGVGETQYFGPGTRLLVL.

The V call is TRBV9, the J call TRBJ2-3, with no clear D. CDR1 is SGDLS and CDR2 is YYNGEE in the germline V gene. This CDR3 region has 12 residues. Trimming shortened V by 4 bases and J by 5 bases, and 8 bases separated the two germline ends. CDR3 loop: CASSPTGDTQYF. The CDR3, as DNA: TGTGCCAGCAGCCCCACGGGAGATACGCAGTATTTT. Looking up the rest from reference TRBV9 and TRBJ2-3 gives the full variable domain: DSGVTQTPKHLITATGQRVTLRCSPRSGDLSVYWYQQSLDQGLQFLIQYYNGEERAKGNILERFSAQQFPDLHSELNLSSLELGDSALYFCASSPTGDTQYFGPGTRLTVL.

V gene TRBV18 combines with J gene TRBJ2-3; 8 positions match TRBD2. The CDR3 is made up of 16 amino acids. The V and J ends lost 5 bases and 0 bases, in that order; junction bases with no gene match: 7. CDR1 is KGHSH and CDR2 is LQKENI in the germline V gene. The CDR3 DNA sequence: TGTGCCAGCTCATCTTTACTAGCGGAGAGCACAGATACGCAGTATTTT. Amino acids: CASSSLLAESTDTQYF.

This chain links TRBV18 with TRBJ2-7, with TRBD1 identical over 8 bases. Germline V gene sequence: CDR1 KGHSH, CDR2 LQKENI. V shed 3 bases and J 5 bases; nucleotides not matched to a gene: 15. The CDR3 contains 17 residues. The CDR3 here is CASSPTAGQGAWDEQYF. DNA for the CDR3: TGTGCCAGCTCACCCACGGCGGGGCAGGGGGCTTGGGACGAGCAGTACTTC.

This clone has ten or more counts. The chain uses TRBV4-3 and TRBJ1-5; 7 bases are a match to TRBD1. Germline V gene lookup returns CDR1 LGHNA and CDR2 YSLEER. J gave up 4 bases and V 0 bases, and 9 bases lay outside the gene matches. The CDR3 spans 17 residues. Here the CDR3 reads CASSQEATGARNQPQHF. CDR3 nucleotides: TGCGCCAGCAGCCAAGAGGCCACAGGGGCGCGAAATCAGCCCCAGCATTTT.

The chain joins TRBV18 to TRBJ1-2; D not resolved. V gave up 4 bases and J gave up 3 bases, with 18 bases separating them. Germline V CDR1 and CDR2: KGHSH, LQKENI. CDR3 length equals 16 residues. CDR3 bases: TGTGCCAGCTCACTGACTCCGTCTACATCCCACTATGGCTACACCTTC. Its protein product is CASSLTPSTSHYGYTF.

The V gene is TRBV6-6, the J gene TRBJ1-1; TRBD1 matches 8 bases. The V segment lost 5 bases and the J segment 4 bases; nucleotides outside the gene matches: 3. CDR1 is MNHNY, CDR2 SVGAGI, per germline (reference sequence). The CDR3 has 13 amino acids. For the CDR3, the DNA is TGTGCCAGCAGTATAACAGGGGGCACTGAAGCTTTCTTT. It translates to CASSITGGTEAFF.

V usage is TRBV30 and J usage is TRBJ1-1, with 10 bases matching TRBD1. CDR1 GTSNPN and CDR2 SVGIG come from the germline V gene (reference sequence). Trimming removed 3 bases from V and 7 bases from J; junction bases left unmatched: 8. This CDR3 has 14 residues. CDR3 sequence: CAWRGDRGRSEAFF. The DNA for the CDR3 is TGTGCCTGGAGGGGGGACAGGGGTCGCAGTGAAGCTTTCTTT.

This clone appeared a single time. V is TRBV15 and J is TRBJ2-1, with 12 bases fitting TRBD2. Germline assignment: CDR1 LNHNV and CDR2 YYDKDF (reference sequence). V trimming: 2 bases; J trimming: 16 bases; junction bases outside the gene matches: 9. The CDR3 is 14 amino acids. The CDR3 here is CATSRPSGGVPYFF. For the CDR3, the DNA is TGTGCCACCAGCAGACCTAGCGGGGGGGTGCCCTACTTCTTC.

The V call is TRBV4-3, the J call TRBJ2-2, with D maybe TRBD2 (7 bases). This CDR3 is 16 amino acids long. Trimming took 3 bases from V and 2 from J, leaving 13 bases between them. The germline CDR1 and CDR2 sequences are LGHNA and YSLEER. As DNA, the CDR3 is TGCGCCAGCAGCCAGGAGGGGGGGGCAAACACCGGGGAGCTGTTTTTT. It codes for CASSQEGGANTGELFF.

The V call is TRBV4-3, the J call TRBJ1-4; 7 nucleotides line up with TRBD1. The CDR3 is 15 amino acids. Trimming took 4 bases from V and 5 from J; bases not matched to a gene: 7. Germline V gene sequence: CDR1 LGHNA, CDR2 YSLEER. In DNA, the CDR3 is TGCGCCAGCAGCCCGTTGAGGGGGCTCAATGAAAAACTGTTTTTT. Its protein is CASSPLRGLNEKLFF.

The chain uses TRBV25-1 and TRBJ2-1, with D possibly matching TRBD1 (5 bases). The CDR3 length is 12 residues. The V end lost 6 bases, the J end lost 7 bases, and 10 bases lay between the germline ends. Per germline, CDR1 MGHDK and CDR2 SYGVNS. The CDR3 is CASRVGANEQFF. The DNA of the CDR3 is TGTGCCAGCAGGGTAGGGGCGAATGAGCAGTTCTTC.

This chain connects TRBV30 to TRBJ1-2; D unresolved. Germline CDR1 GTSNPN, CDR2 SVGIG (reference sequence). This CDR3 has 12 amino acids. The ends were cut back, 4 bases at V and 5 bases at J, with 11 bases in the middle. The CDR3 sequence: CAWKGANYGYTF. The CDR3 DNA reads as TGTGCCTGGAAGGGAGCCAATTATGGCTACACCTTC.

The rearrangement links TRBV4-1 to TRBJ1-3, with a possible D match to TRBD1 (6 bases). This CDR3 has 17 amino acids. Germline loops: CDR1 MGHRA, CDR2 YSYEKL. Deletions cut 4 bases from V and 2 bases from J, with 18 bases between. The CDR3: CASSPLRTSGAGNTIYF. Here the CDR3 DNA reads TGCGCCAGCAGCCCCCTTCGCACGTCAGGGGCTGGAAACACCATATATTTT.

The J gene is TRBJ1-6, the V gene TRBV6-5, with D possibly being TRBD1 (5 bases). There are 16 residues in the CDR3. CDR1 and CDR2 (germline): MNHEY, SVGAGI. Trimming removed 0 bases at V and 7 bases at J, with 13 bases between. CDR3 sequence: CASSYSRGDSNSPLHF. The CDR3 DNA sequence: TGTGCCAGCAGTTACTCGCGGGGGGATTCGAATTCACCCCTCCACTTT.

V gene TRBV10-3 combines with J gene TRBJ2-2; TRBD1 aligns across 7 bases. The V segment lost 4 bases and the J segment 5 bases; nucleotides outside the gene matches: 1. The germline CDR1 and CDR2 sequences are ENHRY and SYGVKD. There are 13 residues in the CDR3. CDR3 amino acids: CAISVTGTGELFF. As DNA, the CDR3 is TGTGCCATCAGTGTGACAGGGACCGGGGAGCTGTTTTTT.

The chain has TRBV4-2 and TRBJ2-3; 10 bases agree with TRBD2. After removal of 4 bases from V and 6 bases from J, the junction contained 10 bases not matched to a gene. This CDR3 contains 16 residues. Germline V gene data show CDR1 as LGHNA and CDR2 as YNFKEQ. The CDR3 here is CASSPRAGGLFDTQYF. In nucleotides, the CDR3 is TGTGCCAGCAGCCCCCGAGCGGGGGGGCTGTTCGATACGCAGTATTTT.